Below are 24 T cell receptor beta chains sequenced from a single sample in a study of blood T cells in healthy people across ages. Then a second PCR, running roughly 7 to 11 cycles, was carried out with a sample-barcoded 5' primer and a J-beta primer mix. In TCRdb, the 5' RACE reads were re-called with MiXCR into one record per CDR3 protein. The sample carries about 1.8 million distinct CDR3 sequences, about 50% recorded once. The sequenced sample was blood. Receptors were obtained from a woman aged 40 to 50 in good health.

Only one count was recorded for this clonotype. This chain joins TRBV4-3 and TRBJ1-1, with 8 bases fitting TRBD1. The V gene end was trimmed by 0 bases and the J gene end by 1 base; junction bases not matched to a gene: 7. Germline assignment: CDR1 LGHNA and CDR2 YSLEER. The CDR3 extends over 17 amino acids. The CDR3 sequence: CASSQDLAGGGNTEAFF. As DNA, the CDR3 is TGCGCCAGCAGCCAAGACTTGGCAGGGGGCGGGAACACTGAAGCTTTCTTT.

This clonotype was seen only a few times. The chain employs TRBV6-5 and TRBJ2-3; the match to TRBD1 covers 10 bases. The CDR3 has 18 amino acids. V was clipped by 2 bases and J by 5 bases; unmatched bases: 13. Germline lookup yields CDR1 MNHEY and CDR2 SVGAGI. The CDR3 spells CASSYGPRTGGFGDTQYF. In nucleotides, the CDR3 is TGTGCCAGCAGTTACGGTCCCAGGACAGGGGGTTTTGGAGATACGCAGTATTTT.

The gene calls are TRBV20-1 and TRBJ2-7; D is possibly TRBD2 (6 bases). V shed 0 bases and J shed 0 bases, with 12 bases lying between them. The CDR3 totals 15 residues. The germline V gene has CDR1 DFQATT and CDR2 SNEGSKA (reference sequence). CDR3 sequence: CSARDVGGSSYEQYF. The CDR3 region has the DNA TGCAGTGCTAGAGACGTGGGAGGCAGCTCCTACGAGCAGTACTTC.

The rearrangement uses TRBV27 and TRBJ2-3; 11 bases fit TRBD2. Germline assignment: CDR1 MNHEY and CDR2 SMNVEV (reference sequence). The ends lost 5 bases at V and 4 bases at J; junction bases unmatched: 5. The CDR3 contains 15 residues. The CDR3 sequence is CASSKLAGVADTQYF. The CDR3 region has the DNA TGTGCCAGCAGTAAACTAGCGGGGGTGGCAGATACGCAGTATTTT.

This clonotype has just a few counts. The CDR3 loop is CAISVRLQETQYF. The CDR3 DNA follows: TGTGCCATCAGTGTGCGACTCCAAGAGACCCAGTACTTC. V is TRBV10-3 and J is TRBJ2-5; no firm D call. There are 13 residues in the CDR3. CDR1 and CDR2 (germline): ENHRY, SYGVKD. Trimming pared 4 bases from V and 1 base from J, leaving 7 bases between.

Turning to this clonotype: Because it lacks the conserved phenylalanine or tryptophan at the end, this CDR3 is likely a read error. The genes are TRBV27 and TRBJ1-1, with D hard to call. Germline assignment: CDR1 MNHEY and CDR2 SMNVEV (reference sequence). This CDR3 is built from 18 residues. Trimming cost V 4 bases and J 5 bases, with 26 bases left between them. CDR3 in amino acids: CASSSTQRRAPWETEAFL. CDR3 coding DNA: TGTGCCAGCAGTTCCACACAACGACGCGCCCCCTGGGAAACTGAAGCTTTCCTT.

This sequence joins TRBV6-5 and TRBJ2-3; 13 bases match TRBD2. The germline gives CDR1 MNHEY, CDR2 SVGAGI. The V and J ends lost 0 bases and 11 bases, in that order; junction bases with no gene match: 14. This CDR3 is 18 amino acids long. DNA of the CDR3: TGTGCCAGCAGTTACTCTGTTGGGACCGGGACTAGCGGGGAACTGCAGTATTTT. Protein product: CASSYSVGTGTSGELQYF.

V gene TRBV7-9 combines with J gene TRBJ1-2; D gene unclear. Trimming removed 10 bases at V and 6 bases at J, with 12 bases between. This CDR3 is 11 amino acids long. Germline assignment: CDR1 SEHNR and CDR2 FQNEAQ (reference sequence). The CDR3 DNA reads as TGTGCCATTTCCGGGGAAGATGGCTACACCTTC. Translated, it gives CAISGEDGYTF.

The chain employs TRBV4-2 and TRBJ2-7, with 8 bases aligning to TRBD2. The CDR3 has 17 residues. Looked up from germline, CDR1 is LGHNA and CDR2 is YNFKEQ. V trimming: 0 bases; J trimming: 3 bases; junction bases outside the gene matches: 10. The CDR3 protein is CASSQESSGGSLYEQYF. In DNA form, the CDR3 reads TGTGCCAGCAGCCAAGAGTCCAGCGGGGGATCCCTCTACGAGCAGTACTTC.

This clonotype has a count of ten or more. The chain carries TRBV27 and TRBJ2-7, with D uncertain. The CDR3 spans 16 residues. Trimming shortened V by 5 bases and J by 0 bases, and 17 bases separated the two germline ends. Germline values: CDR1 MNHEY, CDR2 SMNVEV (reference sequence). The CDR3 is CASSPSSGGSSYEQYF. The CDR3 DNA reads TGTGCCAGCAGTCCGTCCTCGGGCGGAAGCTCCTACGAGCAGTACTTC.

To note about this clonotype: The junction and the germline gene differ at one end; a read error may be behind it. J is TRBJ2-5 and V is TRBV19, with D perhaps TRBD1 or TRBD2 (7 bases each). Germline assignment: CDR1 LNHDA and CDR2 SQIVND (reference sequence). CDR3 length: 15 amino acids. CDR3 nucleotides: TGTGCCAGTAATGGGAGGGGGCGAGGTGGAGAGACCCTGTACTTC. As protein: CASNGRGRGGETLYF.

CDR3 coding DNA: TGCAGTGCTAGCAGGGCCAGCCCAGGCTCCTATAATTCACCCCTCCACTTT. Translation: CSASRASPGSYNSPLHF. The chain carries TRBV20-1 and TRBJ1-6; D is perhaps TRBD1 (5 bases). Trimming cost V 3 bases and J 0 bases, with 15 bases left between them. CDR3 length equals 17 residues. The germline V gene encodes CDR1 DFQATT and CDR2 SNEGSKA (reference sequence).

With respect to this clonotype: One junction end does not reproduce the germline sequence, and a read error may be involved. The genes are TRBV5-1 and TRBJ2-3; 11 bases match TRBD2. Germline V CDR1 and CDR2: SGHRS, YFSETQ. The CDR3 runs 16 residues. The CDR3 region is CANSLLAGVTTDTQYF. Here the CDR3 DNA reads TGCGCCAACAGCTTACTAGCGGGGGTTACCACAGATACGCAGTATTTT. Full variable domain (outside the CDR3, taken from reference TRBV5-1 and TRBJ2-3): KAGVTQTPRYLIKTRGQQVTLSCSPISGHRSVSWYQQTPGQGLQFLFEYFSETQRNKGNFPGRFSGRQFSNSRSEMNVSTLELGDSALYLCANSLLAGVTTDTQYFGPGTRLTVL.

In its sample, this clonotype was seen a few times. The chain combines TRBV13 with TRBJ2-3; D not resolved. V was pared by 2 bases and J by 0 bases, with 18 bases between. CDR1 and CDR2 (germline): PRHDT, FYEKMQ (reference sequence). The CDR3 totals 18 residues. Here the CDR3 reads CASSLPSHSASSTDTQYF. CDR3 sequence (DNA): TGTGCCAGCAGCTTACCGTCACACAGTGCCTCTAGCACAGATACGCAGTATTTT. The entire variable domain, with the rest obtained from reference TRBV13 and TRBJ2-3, is as follows: AAGVIQSPRHLIKEKRETATLKCYPIPRHDTVYWYQQGPGQDPQFLISFYEKMQSDKGSIPDRFSAQQFSDYHSELNMSSLELGDSALYFCASSLPSHSASSTDTQYFGPGTRLTVL.

V usage is TRBV7-2 and J usage is TRBJ2-1; TRBD2 matches 7 bases. In germline, CDR1 is SGHTA, CDR2 FQGNSA. The CDR3 consists of 16 residues. The V gene end was trimmed by 3 bases and the J gene end by 2 bases; junction bases not matched to a gene: 7. CDR3: CASSFGLGPTYNEQFF. CDR3 coding DNA: TGTGCCAGCAGCTTCGGACTAGGACCGACCTACAATGAGCAGTTCTTC.

This clonotype appeared a few times. V and J are TRBV5-1 and TRBJ2-5; D may be TRBD2 (6 bases). V was cut by 0 bases and J by 5 bases, with 14 bases left in between. The length of the CDR3 is 15 residues. Germline V gene lookup returns CDR1 SGHRS and CDR2 YFSETQ. The CDR3 loop is CASSLGLVREETQYF. The CDR3, as DNA: TGCGCCAGCAGCTTGGGACTGGTACGGGAGGAGACCCAGTACTTC.

The rearrangement links TRBV24-1 to TRBJ2-5, with unresolved D. Per the germline V gene, CDR1 is KGHDR and CDR2 is SFDVKD. The V end was cut by 4 bases, the J end by 2 bases, with 7 bases between. The CDR3 has 13 amino acids. This CDR3 is CATSEVEQETQYF. DNA of the CDR3: TGTGCCACCAGTGAAGTGGAGCAAGAGACCCAGTACTTC.

This clonotype has just a few counts. This chain links TRBV7-9 with TRBJ2-3, with 9 bases identical to TRBD1. There are 13 residues in the CDR3. J lost 4 bases, V lost 5 bases, and 1 base had no gene match. The germline V gene encodes CDR1 SEHNR and CDR2 FQNEAQ (reference sequence). The DNA of the CDR3 is TGTGCCAGCAGCCACAGGGGGCCAGATACGCAGTATTTT. This sequence encodes CASSHRGPDTQYF. Combining the CDR3 with reference TRBV7-9 and TRBJ2-3 gives the whole variable domain DTGVSQNPRHKITKRGQNVTFRCDPISEHNRLYWYRQTLGQGPEFLTYFQNEAQLEKSRLLSDRFSAERPKGSFSTLEIQRTEQGDSAMYLCASSHRGPDTQYFGPGTRLTVL.

The genes are TRBV29-1 and TRBJ2-1, with 9 bases that match TRBD1. Germline assignment: CDR1 SQVTM and CDR2 ANQGSEA. Losses at the gene ends were 1 base for V and 1 base for J; bases not matched to a gene: 8. The CDR3 runs to 17 residues. CDR3 nucleotides: TGCAGCGTTGAAGGGGGGGGCGGGACAGGGTCCTACAATGAGCAGTTCTTC. As protein: CSVEGGGGTGSYNEQFF.

This clonotype was seen only a few times. This CDR3 reads CASSYLPGQGQETQYF. CDR3 sequence (DNA): TGTGCCAGCAGTTACTTGCCGGGACAGGGACAAGAGACCCAGTACTTC. The chain links TRBV6-2 or TRBV6-3 to TRBJ2-5; 9 nucleotides agree with TRBD1. Germline CDR1 is MNHEY and CDR2 is SVGEGT. V trimming: 1 base; J trimming: 2 bases; junction bases outside the gene matches: 5. The CDR3 contains 16 residues.

The chain recombines TRBV5-1 with TRBJ1-2; 10 positions agree with TRBD1. After removal of 4 bases from V and 5 bases from J, the junction contained 14 bases not matched to a gene. This CDR3 spans 17 amino acids. From germline, CDR1 is SGHRS and CDR2 YFSETQ. CDR3 amino acids: CASSLGQGEIVSYGYTF. Written as DNA, the CDR3 is TGCGCCAGCAGCCTAGGACAGGGGGAAATCGTGAGTTATGGCTACACCTTC.

This clonotype was recorded a few times. J is TRBJ2-4 and V is TRBV3-1; no firm D call. Per germline, CDR1 LGHDT and CDR2 YNNKEL (reference sequence). This CDR3 is 14 amino acids long. Trimming took off 3 bases at V and 7 bases at J, with 13 bases between the two ends. The CDR3 coding sequence is TGTGCCAGCAGCCAGGGCCGTCTTCGCAACATTCAGTACTTC. It encodes CASSQGRLRNIQYF.

The J gene is TRBJ2-5, the V gene TRBV6-5; the D is unclear. V dropped 0 bases and J dropped 11 bases, with 16 bases sitting between them. There are 14 residues in the CDR3. The V gene's germline CDR1 is MNHEY and CDR2 SVGAGI. For the CDR3, the DNA is TGTGCCAGCAGTTACTCGAGTGAGGTAAATGAGCAGTACTTC. Encoded protein: CASSYSSEVNEQYF.

The chain carries TRBV6-5 and TRBJ2-5; TRBD2 aligns across 7 bases. CDR3 length equals 14 residues. The V and J ends lost 3 bases and 11 bases, in that order; junction bases with no gene match: 12. Per the germline V gene, CDR1 is MNHEY and CDR2 is SVGAGI. As DNA, the CDR3 is TGTGCCAGCAGTTATTTGACGGGACTACAGAAACAGTACTTC. This gives the protein CASSYLTGLQKQYF.